This TCR beta chain was sequenced in a study of CD4 and CD8 cells across lung adenocarcinoma regions. The patients had localized lung adenocarcinoma, a non-small cell subtype. TCRdb redid the calling of the PCR reads with MiXCR, one entry per CDR3 protein. The table has 5,000 to 6,500 distinct CDR3 sequences, less than 80% seen once; the top ten hold under 30%. This clonotype has a handful of counts. The CDR3 spans 16 residues. V was clipped by 4 bases and J by 5 bases, with 18 bases between them. CDR1 is MNHEY, CDR2 SVGAGI, per germline. Sequenced material: CD4+ T cells from the center of a lung tumor. V gene TRBV6-5 combines with J gene TRBJ2-4; D not certain. The sequence was obtained from a female donor with lung adenocarcinoma. The CD4 and CD8 labels of this study may be unreliable. CDR3 region: CASSFSGFSNQNIQYF. DNA of the CDR3: TGTGCCAGCAGTTTCTCAGGTTTTAGCAACCAAAACATTCAGTACTTC.